These 4 T cell receptor beta chains were sequenced from one sample in a study of T cells in Graves' hyperthyroidism and ophthalmopathy. TCR beta CDR3 sequences were amplified from RNA transcripts. When the TCR CDR3 underwent first-round RT-PCR, the HTBI primer set was used. TCRdb processed the multiplex PCR reads anew with MiXCR; each CDR3 protein has one entry. The sample lists 380,000 or so distinct CDR3 sequences, over 11% seen once, with about 26% in the top ten. Specimen: blood. These receptors came from a woman aged 30 to 39 with Graves' hyperthyroidism.

This clonotype was counted many times. The chain employs TRBV10-3 and TRBJ1-4; possibly TRBD1 for D (6 bases). Per germline, CDR1 ENHRY and CDR2 SYGVKD. CDR3 length: 16 amino acids. Trimming pared 4 bases from V and 2 bases from J, leaving 14 bases between. In DNA, the CDR3 is TGTGCCATCAGTGCGGCAGATCAGGGGACTAATGAAAAACTGTTTTTT. This codes for CAISAADQGTNEKLFF.

This clonotype was seen ten or more times. Here the CDR3 reads CASSRSSGRVSYEQYF. The CDR3, as DNA: TGTGCCAGCAGTAGATCTAGCGGGAGGGTCTCCTACGAGCAGTACTTC. The rearrangement uses TRBV6-2 or TRBV6-3 and TRBJ2-7, with 12 nucleotides matching TRBD2. Germline CDR1 and CDR2: MNHEY and SVGEGT. With 5 bases clipped from V and 0 bases from J, the junction kept 5 bases outside the gene matches. The CDR3 length is 16 residues.

This clonotype was observed a few times. The V call is TRBV10-2, the J call TRBJ2-5; D unresolved. The CDR3 is 15 residues long. The V end lost 7 bases, the J end lost 3 bases, and 18 bases lay between the germline ends. The V gene's germline CDR1 is WSHSY and CDR2 SAAADI. CDR3 in DNA: TGCGCCAGCATTCGGCACACTGGTAACAAAGAGACCCAGTACTTC. Encoded protein: CASIRHTGNKETQYF.

This clonotype was observed at least ten times. V and J are TRBV6-2 or TRBV6-3 and TRBJ1-6; no clear D gene. CDR3 length: 18 residues. The ends were cut back, 0 bases at V and 0 bases at J, with 12 bases in the middle. Germline assignment: CDR1 MNHEY and CDR2 SVGEGT. For the CDR3, the DNA is TGTGCCAGCAGTTACTCAGGACCGGAAAGCTCCTATAATTCACCCCTCCACTTT. Translation: CASSYSGPESSYNSPLHF.